The 28 T cell receptor beta chains presented below share a single source sample, sequenced in a study of blood T cell repertoires in COVID-19. Data came from immunoSEQ multiplex PCR; TCRdb stores just in-frame clones and leaves some out. The sample yields some 240,000 clones, around 83% seen once. Sequenced input: peripheral blood. The receptor set was obtained from a woman over 75 with acute or convalescent COVID-19.

V gene TRBV10-3 combines with J gene TRBJ2-7, with D perhaps TRBD2 (5 bases). Germline V CDR1 and CDR2: ENHRY, SYGVKD. Deletions cut 4 bases from V and 3 bases from J, with 13 bases between. This CDR3 has 14 residues. The CDR3 bases are TGTGCCATCAGTGCGGGGTTGAGGGACTACGAGCAGTACTTC. Translated, it gives CAISAGLRDYEQYF.

V is TRBV2 and J is TRBJ2-2, with D tentatively TRBD1 (5 bases). The CDR3 extends over 18 amino acids. Germline loops: CDR1 SNHLY, CDR2 FYNNEI. The V end lost 2 bases, the J end lost 0 bases, and 16 bases lay between the germline ends. CDR3: CASSESYRGGANTGELFF. The CDR3 region has the DNA TGTGCCAGCAGTGAATCTTATAGGGGTGGTGCGAACACCGGGGAGCTGTTTTTT.

The V and J genes are TRBV18 and TRBJ1-5, with D hard to call. Trimming took 1 base from V and 5 from J, leaving 9 bases between them. The CDR3 consists of 14 residues. The germline V gene encodes CDR1 KGHSH and CDR2 LQKENI. CDR3 in DNA: TGTGCCAGCTCACCACAGTCAGGATATCAGCCCCAGCATTTT. This encodes CASSPQSGYQPQHF.

This clone appeared a single time. This chain joins TRBV5-4 and TRBJ2-2; D call uncertain. In germline, CDR1 is SGHNT, CDR2 YYREEE (reference sequence). The CDR3 consists of 12 residues. The V and J ends lost 4 bases and 7 bases respectively, with 8 bases between them. CDR3 DNA: TGTGCCAGCAGCCAACCCGGCGGGGAGCTGTTTTTT. This translates into CASSQPGGELFF.

The chain couples TRBV2 to TRBJ1-5; the match to TRBD1 covers 8 bases. With 3 bases clipped from V and 3 bases from J, the junction kept 4 bases outside the gene matches. CDR1 is SNHLY, CDR2 FYNNEI, per germline. The length of the CDR3 is 15 residues. Here the CDR3 DNA reads TGTGCCAGCAGTGACAGGACAGGGTTCAATCAGCCCCAGCATTTT. Amino acid sequence: CASSDRTGFNQPQHF.

V is TRBV3-1 (or the pseudogene TRBV3-2) and J is TRBJ2-1; 8 bases align to TRBD2. Germline CDR1 reads LGHDT; CDR2 reads YNNKEL (reference sequence). V shed 4 bases and J 1 base; nucleotides not matched to a gene: 3. This CDR3 is built from 15 residues. CDR3 DNA sequence: TGTGCCAGCAGCCCCGGGGGGGCATCCTACAATGAGCAGTTCTTC. Amino acids: CASSPGGASYNEQFF.

This clone was seen a single time. The chain employs TRBV3-1 (or the pseudogene TRBV3-2) and TRBJ2-7, with 8 positions matching TRBD1. Unmatched junction bases numbered 5, after V lost 2 bases and J lost 5 bases. The CDR3 extends over 14 amino acids. Germline V gives CDR1 LGHDT, CDR2 YNNKEL (reference sequence). The CDR3 sequence: CASSQSDRVNEQYF. The CDR3 bases are TGTGCCAGCAGCCAATCGGACAGGGTCAACGAGCAGTACTTC.

V is TRBV5-5 and J is TRBJ2-3; the D gene is possibly TRBD1 (6 bases). Trimming pared 0 bases from V and 4 bases from J, leaving 9 bases between. Looked up from germline, CDR1 is SGHKS and CDR2 is YYEKEE (reference sequence). The length of the CDR3 is 14 residues. CDR3 residues: CASSLEGGADTQYF. Here the CDR3 DNA reads TGTGCCAGCAGCTTGGAAGGGGGAGCAGATACGCAGTATTTT.

For the CDR3, the DNA is TGTGCCATCAGGGGGGACAGGGAGACTAATTCACCCCTCCACTTT. Residues: CAIRGDRETNSPLHF. V and J are TRBV10-3 and TRBJ1-6, with TRBD1 matching over 9 bases. V gave up 6 bases and J gave up 6 bases; unmatched junction bases: 6. The CDR3 loop spans 15 amino acids. Germline V gene lookup returns CDR1 ENHRY and CDR2 SYGVKD.

V and J are TRBV5-4 and TRBJ2-1, with 8 bases that match TRBD1. After removal of 5 bases from V and 7 bases from J, the junction contained 8 bases not matched to a gene. The germline CDR1 and CDR2 sequences are SGHNT and YYREEE (reference sequence). The CDR3 spans 14 residues. The CDR3 DNA sequence: TGTGCCAGCAGGGCGGGACAGGAAAGGAATGAGCAGTTCTTC. It specifies CASRAGQERNEQFF.

The rearrangement uses TRBV2 and TRBJ2-1, with a tentative D call TRBD2 (5 bases). V was trimmed by 3 bases and J by 8 bases, leaving 14 bases between them. The CDR3 totals 14 residues. Germline V lookup: CDR1 SNHLY, CDR2 FYNNEI. CDR3 DNA sequence: TGTGCCAGCAGTGACGGGATGGACCGCTATGAGCAGTTCTTC. The encoded protein is CASSDGMDRYEQFF.

Concerning this clone: Distinct nucleotide sequences in the sample also encode this CDR3. The chain joins TRBV25-1 to TRBJ1-6; the D gene is possibly TRBD1 (6 bases). CDR1 and CDR2 from the germline V gene are MGHDK and SYGVNS. The CDR3 length is 14 residues. V lost 6 bases to trimming and J lost 4 bases, with 10 bases between them. CDR3 in amino acids: CASSEGGYNSPLHF. As DNA, the CDR3 is TGTGCCAGCAGCGAGGGGGGGTATAATTCACCCCTCCACTTT.

The CDR3 bases are TGTGCCAGCAGTCTGTTTTATAGCAATCAGCCCCAGCATTTT. It specifies CASSLFYSNQPQHF. The chain links TRBV27 to TRBJ1-5; D uncertain. Germline loops: CDR1 MNHEY, CDR2 SMNVEV (reference sequence). The CDR3 sequence is 14 residues long. V was shortened by 5 bases and J by 0 bases, with 8 bases between the two germline ends.

The J gene is TRBJ1-6, the V gene TRBV5-6; 8 bases align to TRBD1. This CDR3 is 17 amino acids long. With V trimmed by 4 bases and J by 7 bases, 13 bases remained unmatched. CDR1 is SGHDT, CDR2 YYEEEE, per germline. CDR3 amino acids: CASSPGQGGPLNSPLHF. In nucleotides, the CDR3 is TGTGCCAGCAGCCCAGGACAGGGAGGCCCTCTGAATTCACCCCTCCACTTT.

This clone appeared once. The genes are TRBV5-1 and TRBJ2-6; D gene unclear. The V end lost 3 bases, the J end lost 0 bases, and 7 bases lay between the germline ends. The germline V gene encodes CDR1 SGHRS and CDR2 YFSETQ. There are 15 residues in the CDR3. This CDR3 is CASSSPGSGANVLTF. CDR3 nucleotide sequence: TGCGCCAGCAGCTCCCCAGGCTCTGGGGCCAACGTCCTGACTTTC. Full variable domain (remainder filled in from reference TRBV5-1 and TRBJ2-6): KAGVTQTPRYLIKTRGQQVTLSCSPISGHRSVSWYQQTPGQGLQFLFEYFSETQRNKGNFPGRFSGRQFSNSRSEMNVSTLELGDSALYLCASSSPGSGANVLTFGAGSRLTVL.

The chain employs TRBV6-5 and TRBJ1-5; 8 bases map to TRBD1. With V trimmed by 6 bases and J by 3 bases, 7 bases remained unmatched. CDR1 and CDR2 (germline): MNHEY, SVGAGI. This CDR3 has 15 residues. CDR3 protein: CASSKTGAPNQPQHF. CDR3 DNA: TGTGCCAGCAGCAAGACAGGGGCCCCCAATCAGCCCCAGCATTTT.

The CDR3 coding sequence is TGTGCCAGCAGTTTTTTTTGGACAGGAGAAGAGACCCAGTACTTC. This encodes CASSFFWTGEETQYF. The rearrangement joins TRBV28 to TRBJ2-5; TRBD1 matches 7 bases. Germline V gene lookup returns CDR1 MDHEN and CDR2 SYDVKM. This CDR3 contains 15 residues. J gave up 3 bases and V 3 bases, and 7 bases lay outside the gene matches.

This clone occurred once. This chain links TRBV5-1 with TRBJ1-1, with D tentatively TRBD1 (5 bases). The ends were cut back, 4 bases at V and 1 base at J, with 17 bases in the middle. Germline values: CDR1 SGHRS, CDR2 YFSETQ. The CDR3 is 16 amino acids. CDR3 sequence: CASSRGSPPGNTEAFF. CDR3 coding DNA: TGCGCCAGCAGCCGGGGGTCCCCCCCGGGGAACACTGAAGCTTTCTTT.

The V gene is TRBV9, the J gene TRBJ1-6; D is unclear. The ends were cut back, 1 base at V and 10 bases at J, with 12 bases in the middle. The CDR3 sequence is 14 residues long. Germline V lookup: CDR1 SGDLS, CDR2 YYNGEE. CDR3 nucleotides: TGTGCCAGCAGCGTAACCCAAAAAAGCTCACCCCTCCACTTT. As protein: CASSVTQKSSPLHF. Full variable domain (outside the CDR3, taken from reference TRBV9 and TRBJ1-6): DSGVTQTPKHLITATGQRVTLRCSPRSGDLSVYWYQQSLDQGLQFLIQYYNGEERAKGNILERFSAQQFPDLHSELNLSSLELGDSALYFCASSVTQKSSPLHFGNGTRLTVT.

The chain combines TRBV4-1 with TRBJ2-2, with D uncertain. The V gene lost 6 bases and the J gene lost 2 bases, with 7 bases spanning the gap. The germline V gene encodes CDR1 MGHRA and CDR2 YSYEKL. The CDR3 runs to 13 residues. CDR3 in amino acids: CASRARNTGELFF. The CDR3 DNA follows: TGCGCCAGCAGGGCCCGAAACACCGGGGAGCTGTTTTTT.

The chain recombines TRBV5-1 with TRBJ2-1; TRBD2 matches 9 bases. Germline V lookup: CDR1 SGHRS, CDR2 YFSETQ. Losses at the gene ends were 7 bases for V and 6 bases for J; bases not matched to a gene: 8. The CDR3 runs 14 residues. In DNA form, the CDR3 reads TGCGCCAGCCGACTAAGCGGGGGGTTCAATGAGCAGTTCTTC. This encodes CASRLSGGFNEQFF.

The chain uses TRBV28 and TRBJ1-2, with D possibly TRBD1 on 6 matching bases. CDR1 and CDR2 from the germline V gene are MDHEN and SYDVKM. V was trimmed by 5 bases and J by 2 bases, leaving 18 bases between them. This CDR3 spans 16 amino acids. This CDR3 reads CASSPNLGQMNYGYTF. The CDR3 DNA follows: TGTGCCAGCAGTCCCAATCTTGGACAGATGAACTATGGCTACACCTTC.

This clone was picked up many times. V gene TRBV6-1 combines with J gene TRBJ1-4, with 7 positions matching TRBD1. After removal of 2 bases from V and 8 bases from J, the junction contained 8 bases not matched to a gene. CDR3 length equals 15 residues. Per the germline V gene, CDR1 is MNHNS and CDR2 is SASEGT. The CDR3 coding sequence is TGTGCCAGCAGTGAACAAGGGACAGACTGGGAAAAACTGTTTTTT. Amino acid sequence: CASSEQGTDWEKLFF.

This clone appeared once. The chain has TRBV7-3 and TRBJ1-1; no clear D. This CDR3 is 13 amino acids long. The ends were cut back, 2 bases at V and 4 bases at J, with 8 bases in the middle. Germline lookup yields CDR1 SGHTA and CDR2 FQGTGA. The CDR3 region has the DNA TGTGCCAGCAGCTTAGATCCGGGCACTGAAGCTTTCTTT. Translating it yields CASSLDPGTEAFF.

A single count supports this clone. J is TRBJ1-1 and V is TRBV2; D gene ambiguous. From germline, CDR1 is SNHLY and CDR2 FYNNEI. The V end was cut by 7 bases, the J end by 0 bases, with 9 bases between. This CDR3 has 13 residues. CDR3 region: CASTSQMNTEAFF. The CDR3 DNA is TGTGCCAGCACCTCCCAGATGAACACTGAAGCTTTCTTT.

The rearrangement uses TRBV18 and TRBJ1-1; 9 bases match TRBD1. Germline V lookup: CDR1 KGHSH, CDR2 LQKENI. J gave up 8 bases and V 4 bases, and 8 bases lay outside the gene matches. The CDR3 has 14 amino acids. The CDR3 region is CASSRSQGALEAFF. Here the CDR3 DNA reads TGTGCCAGCTCACGGTCACAGGGGGCTTTAGAAGCTTTCTTT.

This clone was picked up a small number of times. The V gene is TRBV3-1 (or the pseudogene TRBV3-2), the J gene TRBJ1-2, with TRBD1 as a possible D gene (6 bases). Germline V gene data show CDR1 as LGHDT and CDR2 as YNNKEL (reference sequence). Trimming shortened V by 1 base and J by 6 bases, and 12 bases separated the two germline ends. The CDR3 sequence is 14 residues long. This CDR3 reads CASSQVGGPNGYTF. CDR3 nucleotide sequence: TGTGCCAGCAGCCAAGTGGGGGGGCCAAATGGCTACACCTTC.

This chain connects TRBV11-1 to TRBJ2-7; 10 bases fit TRBD1. The germline V gene has CDR1 SGHAT and CDR2 FQDESV (reference sequence). With 0 bases clipped from V and 4 bases from J, the junction kept 3 bases outside the gene matches. This CDR3 is 15 amino acids long. CDR3 bases: TGTGCCAGCAGCTTAGCGCAGGACAGGGGGTACGAGCAGTACTTC. Encoded protein: CASSLAQDRGYEQYF.